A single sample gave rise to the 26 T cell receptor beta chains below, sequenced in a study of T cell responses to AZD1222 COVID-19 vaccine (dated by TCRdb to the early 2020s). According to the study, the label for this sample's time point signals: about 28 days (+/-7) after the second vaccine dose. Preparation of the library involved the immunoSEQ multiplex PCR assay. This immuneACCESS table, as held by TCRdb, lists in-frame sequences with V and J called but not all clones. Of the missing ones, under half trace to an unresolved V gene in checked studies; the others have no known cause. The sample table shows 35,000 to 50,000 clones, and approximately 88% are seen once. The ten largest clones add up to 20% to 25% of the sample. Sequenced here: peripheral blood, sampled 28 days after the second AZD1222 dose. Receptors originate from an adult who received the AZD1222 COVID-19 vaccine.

The CDR3 DNA sequence: TGCGCCAGCAGCCAGGCAACCCGATCGGGAGCAGAAGCTTTCTTT. Translating gives CASSQATRSGAEAFF. V gene TRBV4-1 combines with J gene TRBJ1-1; the D is unclear. Germline V gene data show CDR1 as MGHRA and CDR2 as YSYEKL. This CDR3 is 15 amino acids long. Trimming took off 3 bases at V and 8 bases at J, with 19 bases between the two ends.

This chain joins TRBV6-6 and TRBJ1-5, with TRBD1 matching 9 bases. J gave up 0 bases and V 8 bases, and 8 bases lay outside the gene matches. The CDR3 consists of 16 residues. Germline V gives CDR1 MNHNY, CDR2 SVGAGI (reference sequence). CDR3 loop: CASCRDRVDSNQPQHF. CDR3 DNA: TGTGCCAGCTGTCGGGACAGGGTTGATAGCAATCAGCCCCAGCATTTT.

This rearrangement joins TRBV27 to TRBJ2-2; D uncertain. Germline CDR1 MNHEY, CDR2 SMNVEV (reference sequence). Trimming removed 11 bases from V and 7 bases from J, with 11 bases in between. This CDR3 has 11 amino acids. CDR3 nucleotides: TGTGCCGCAGAAGGGTTCGGGGAGCTGTTTTTT. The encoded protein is CAAEGFGELFF.

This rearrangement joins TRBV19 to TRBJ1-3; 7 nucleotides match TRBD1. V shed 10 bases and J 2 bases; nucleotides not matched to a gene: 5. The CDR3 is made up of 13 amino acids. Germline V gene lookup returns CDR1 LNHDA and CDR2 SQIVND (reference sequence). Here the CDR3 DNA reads TGTGCCACCAGGGACAGAACTGGAAACACCATATATTTT. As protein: CATRDRTGNTIYF. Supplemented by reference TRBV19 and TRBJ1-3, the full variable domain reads DGGITQSPKYLFRKEGQNVTLSCEQNLNHDAMYWYRQDPGQGLRLIYYSQIVNDFQKGDIAEGYSVSREKKESFPLTVTSAQKNPTAFYLCATRDRTGNTIYFGEGSWLTVV.

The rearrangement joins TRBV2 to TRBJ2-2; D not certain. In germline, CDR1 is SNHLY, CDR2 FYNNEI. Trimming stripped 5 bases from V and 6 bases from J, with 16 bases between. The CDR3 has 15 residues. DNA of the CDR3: TGTGCCAGCAGTCTATCTAACGTGTGGGCCGGGGAGCTGTTTTTT. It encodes CASSLSNVWAGELFF.

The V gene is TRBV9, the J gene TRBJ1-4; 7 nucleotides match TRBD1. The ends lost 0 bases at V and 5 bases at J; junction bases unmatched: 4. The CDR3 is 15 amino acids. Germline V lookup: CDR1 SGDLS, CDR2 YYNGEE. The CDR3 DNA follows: TGTGCCAGCAGCGTAGGACAGGGAAAGAATGAAAAACTGTTTTTT. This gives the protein CASSVGQGKNEKLFF.

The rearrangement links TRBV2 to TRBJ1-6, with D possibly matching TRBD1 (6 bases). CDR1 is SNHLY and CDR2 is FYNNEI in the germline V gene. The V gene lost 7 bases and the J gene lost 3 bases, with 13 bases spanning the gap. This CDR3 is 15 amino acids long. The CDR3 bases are TGTGCCAGCACCGCCCTGGACAGCTATAATTCACCCCTCCACTTT. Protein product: CASTALDSYNSPLHF.

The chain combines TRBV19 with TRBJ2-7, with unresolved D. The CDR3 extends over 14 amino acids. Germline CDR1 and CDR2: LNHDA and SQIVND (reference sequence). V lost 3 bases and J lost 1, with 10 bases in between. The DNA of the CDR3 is TGTGCCAGTAGTATTCAGGACGGGTCCTACGAGCAGTACTTC. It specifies CASSIQDGSYEQYF.

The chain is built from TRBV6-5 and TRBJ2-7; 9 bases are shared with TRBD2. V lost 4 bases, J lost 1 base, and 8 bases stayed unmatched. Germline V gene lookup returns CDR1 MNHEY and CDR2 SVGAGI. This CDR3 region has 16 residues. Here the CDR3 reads CASSLGIAGASYEQYF. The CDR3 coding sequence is TGTGCCAGCAGTTTGGGTATAGCGGGAGCGTCCTACGAGCAGTACTTC.

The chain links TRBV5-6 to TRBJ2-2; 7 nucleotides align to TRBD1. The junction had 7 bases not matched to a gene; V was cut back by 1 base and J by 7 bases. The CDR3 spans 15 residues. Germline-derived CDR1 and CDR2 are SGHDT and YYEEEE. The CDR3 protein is CASSLLRGRSGELFF. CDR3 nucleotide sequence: TGTGCCAGCAGCTTGCTAAGGGGGCGCAGCGGGGAGCTGTTTTTT.

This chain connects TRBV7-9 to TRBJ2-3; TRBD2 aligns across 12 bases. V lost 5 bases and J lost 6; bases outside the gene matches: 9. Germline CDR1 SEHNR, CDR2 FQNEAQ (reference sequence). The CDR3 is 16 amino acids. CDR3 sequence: CASSLPGLAGGDTQYF. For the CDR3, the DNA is TGTGCCAGCAGCCTACCCGGGCTAGCGGGGGGGGATACGCAGTATTTT.

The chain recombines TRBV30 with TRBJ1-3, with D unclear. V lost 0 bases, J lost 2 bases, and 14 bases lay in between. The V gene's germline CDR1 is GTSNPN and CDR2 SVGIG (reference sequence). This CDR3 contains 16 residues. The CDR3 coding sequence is TGTGCCTGGAGTGTACCGCGGTTCTCTACTGGAAACACCATATATTTT. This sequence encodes CAWSVPRFSTGNTIYF.

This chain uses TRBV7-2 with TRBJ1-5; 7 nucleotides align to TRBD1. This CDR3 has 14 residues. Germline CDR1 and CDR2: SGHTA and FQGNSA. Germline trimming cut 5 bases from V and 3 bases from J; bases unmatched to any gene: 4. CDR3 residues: CASSEDRVNQPQHF. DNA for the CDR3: TGTGCCAGCAGCGAAGACAGGGTCAATCAGCCCCAGCATTTT.

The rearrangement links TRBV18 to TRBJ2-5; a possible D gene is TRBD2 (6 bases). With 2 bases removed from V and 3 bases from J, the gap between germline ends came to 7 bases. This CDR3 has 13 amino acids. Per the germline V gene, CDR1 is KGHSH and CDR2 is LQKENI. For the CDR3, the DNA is TGTGCCAGCTCACCAGGGACTGAAGAGACCCAGTACTTC. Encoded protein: CASSPGTEETQYF.

The CDR3 spells CASSGADRGRGQPQHF. CDR3 sequence (DNA): TGTGCCAGCAGCGGCGCGGACAGGGGGCGCGGGCAGCCCCAGCATTTT. V and J are TRBV6-2 or TRBV6-3 and TRBJ1-5; 11 nucleotides match TRBD1. Per the germline V gene, CDR1 is MNHEY and CDR2 is SVGEGT. The CDR3 covers 16 residues. Trimming cost V 6 bases and J 7 bases; bases outside gene matches: 11.

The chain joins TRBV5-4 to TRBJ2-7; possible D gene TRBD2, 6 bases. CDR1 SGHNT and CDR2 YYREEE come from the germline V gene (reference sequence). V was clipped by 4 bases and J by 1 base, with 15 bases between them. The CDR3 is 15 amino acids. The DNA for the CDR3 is TGTGCCAGCAGCCCCTCCGGGACTCTTTCCTACGAGCAGTACTTC. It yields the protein CASSPSGTLSYEQYF.

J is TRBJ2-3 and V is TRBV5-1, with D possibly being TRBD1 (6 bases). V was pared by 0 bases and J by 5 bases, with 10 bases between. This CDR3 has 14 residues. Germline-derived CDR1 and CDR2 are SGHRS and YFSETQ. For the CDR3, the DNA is TGCGCCAGCAGCTTGGATGGGGGCGGAGATACGCAGTATTTT. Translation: CASSLDGGGDTQYF.

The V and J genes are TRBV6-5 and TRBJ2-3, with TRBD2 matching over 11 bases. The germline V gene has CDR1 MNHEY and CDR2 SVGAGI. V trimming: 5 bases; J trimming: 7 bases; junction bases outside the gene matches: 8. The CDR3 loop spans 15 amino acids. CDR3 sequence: CASSLTSGRGNTQYF. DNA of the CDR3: TGTGCCAGCAGTCTAACTAGCGGGAGAGGGAATACGCAGTATTTT.

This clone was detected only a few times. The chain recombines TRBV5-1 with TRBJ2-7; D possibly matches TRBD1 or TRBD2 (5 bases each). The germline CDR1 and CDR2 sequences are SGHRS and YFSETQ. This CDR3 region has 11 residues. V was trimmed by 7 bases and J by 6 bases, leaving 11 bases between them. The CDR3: CASLDSGEQYF. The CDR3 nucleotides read TGCGCCAGCTTAGACAGCGGCGAGCAGTACTTC.

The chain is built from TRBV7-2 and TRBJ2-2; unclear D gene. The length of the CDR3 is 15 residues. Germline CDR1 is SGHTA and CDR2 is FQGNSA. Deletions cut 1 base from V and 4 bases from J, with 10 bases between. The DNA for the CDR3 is TGTGCCAGCAGCTTAGATCTAGGGCGCACCGGGGAGCTGTTTTTT. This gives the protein CASSLDLGRTGELFF.

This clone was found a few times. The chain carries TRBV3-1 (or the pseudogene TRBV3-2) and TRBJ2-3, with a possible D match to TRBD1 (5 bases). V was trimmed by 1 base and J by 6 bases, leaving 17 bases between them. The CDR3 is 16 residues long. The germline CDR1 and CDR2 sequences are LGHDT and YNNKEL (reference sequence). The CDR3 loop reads CASSQGSGLRRDTQYF. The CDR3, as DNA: TGTGCCAGCAGCCAAGGATCAGGGCTCAGAAGGGATACGCAGTATTTT.

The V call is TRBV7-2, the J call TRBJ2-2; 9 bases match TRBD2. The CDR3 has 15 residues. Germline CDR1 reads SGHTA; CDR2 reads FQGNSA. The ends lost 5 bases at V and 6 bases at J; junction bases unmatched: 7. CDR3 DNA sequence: TGTGCCAGCAGCCTCGGGGTAGCGGGGGCCGGGGAGCTGTTTTTT. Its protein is CASSLGVAGAGELFF.

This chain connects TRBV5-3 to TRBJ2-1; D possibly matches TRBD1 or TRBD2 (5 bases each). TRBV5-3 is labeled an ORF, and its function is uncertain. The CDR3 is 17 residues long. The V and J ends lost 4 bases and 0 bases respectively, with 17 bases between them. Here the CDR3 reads CARSLPQRTSSYNEQFF. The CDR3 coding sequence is TGTGCCAGAAGCCTGCCCCAGCGGACAAGCTCCTACAATGAGCAGTTCTTC.

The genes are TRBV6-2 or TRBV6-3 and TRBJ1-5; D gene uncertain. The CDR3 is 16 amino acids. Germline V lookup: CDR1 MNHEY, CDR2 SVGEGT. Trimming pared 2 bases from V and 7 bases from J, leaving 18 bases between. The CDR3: CASSYDFRGSEQPQHF. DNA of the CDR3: TGTGCCAGCAGTTACGATTTTCGCGGGAGTGAACAGCCCCAGCATTTT.

For the CDR3, the DNA is TGTGCCAGCAGCCAAGAGAACTGGCTCAATGAGCAGTTCTTC. Amino acids: CASSQENWLNEQFF. V and J are TRBV3-1 (or the pseudogene TRBV3-2) and TRBJ2-1; D is ambiguous. The CDR3 loop spans 14 amino acids. Trimming cost V 0 bases and J 6 bases, with 9 bases left between them. Germline-derived CDR1 and CDR2 are LGHDT and YNNKEL (reference sequence).

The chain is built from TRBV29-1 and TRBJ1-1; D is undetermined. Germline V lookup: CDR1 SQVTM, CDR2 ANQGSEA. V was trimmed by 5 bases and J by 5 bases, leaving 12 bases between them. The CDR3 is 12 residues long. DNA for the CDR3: TGCAGCGTTCGCTTCTCTGGGACTGAAGCTTTCTTT. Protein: CSVRFSGTEAFF.